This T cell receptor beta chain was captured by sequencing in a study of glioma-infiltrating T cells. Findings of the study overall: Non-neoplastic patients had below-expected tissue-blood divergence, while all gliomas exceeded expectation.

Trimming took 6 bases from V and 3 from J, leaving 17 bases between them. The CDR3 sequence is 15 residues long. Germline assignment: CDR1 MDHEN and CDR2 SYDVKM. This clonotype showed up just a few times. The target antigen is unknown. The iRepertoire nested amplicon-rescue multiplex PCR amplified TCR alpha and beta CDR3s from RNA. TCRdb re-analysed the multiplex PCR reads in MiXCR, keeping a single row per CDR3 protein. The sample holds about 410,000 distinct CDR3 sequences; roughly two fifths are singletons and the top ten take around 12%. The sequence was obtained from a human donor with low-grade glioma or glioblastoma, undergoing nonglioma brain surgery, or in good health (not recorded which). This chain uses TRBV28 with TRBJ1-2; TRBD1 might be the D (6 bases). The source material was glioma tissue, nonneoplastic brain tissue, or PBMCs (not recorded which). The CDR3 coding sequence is TGTGCCAGCAGGGGGGGGCTGGCCATCGACTATGGCTACACCTTC. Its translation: CASRGGLAIDYGYTF.